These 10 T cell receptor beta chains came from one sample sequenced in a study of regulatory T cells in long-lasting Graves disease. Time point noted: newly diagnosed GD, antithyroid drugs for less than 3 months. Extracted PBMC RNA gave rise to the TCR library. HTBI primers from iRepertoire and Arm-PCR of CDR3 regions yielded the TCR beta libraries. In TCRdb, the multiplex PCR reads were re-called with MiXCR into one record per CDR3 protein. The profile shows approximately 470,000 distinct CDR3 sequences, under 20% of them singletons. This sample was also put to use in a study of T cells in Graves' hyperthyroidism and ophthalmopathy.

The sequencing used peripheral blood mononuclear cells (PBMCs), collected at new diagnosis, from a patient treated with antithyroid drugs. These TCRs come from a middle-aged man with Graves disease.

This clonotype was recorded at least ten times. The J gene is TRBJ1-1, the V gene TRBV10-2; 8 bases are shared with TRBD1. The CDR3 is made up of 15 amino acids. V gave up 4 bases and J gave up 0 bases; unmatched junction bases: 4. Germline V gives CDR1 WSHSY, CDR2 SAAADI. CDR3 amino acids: CASSGRTGMNTEAFF. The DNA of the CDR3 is TGCGCCAGCAGTGGAAGGACAGGGATGAACACTGAAGCTTTCTTT.

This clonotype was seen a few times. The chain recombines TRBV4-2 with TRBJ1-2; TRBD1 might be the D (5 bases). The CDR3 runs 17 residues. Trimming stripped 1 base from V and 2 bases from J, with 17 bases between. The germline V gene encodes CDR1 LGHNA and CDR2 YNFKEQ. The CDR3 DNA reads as TGTGCCAGCAGCCAAGCGGACGTGGGGGGAGCCAACTATGGCTACACCTTC. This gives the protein CASSQADVGGANYGYTF.

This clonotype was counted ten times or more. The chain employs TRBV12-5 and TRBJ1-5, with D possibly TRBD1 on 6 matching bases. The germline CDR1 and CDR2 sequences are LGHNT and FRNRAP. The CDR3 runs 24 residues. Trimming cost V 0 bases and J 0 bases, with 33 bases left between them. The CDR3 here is CASGLVYRATLPWDTYYSNQPQHF. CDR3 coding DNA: TGTGCTAGTGGTTTGGTATACCGCGCTACTCTTCCGTGGGACACTTACTATAGCAATCAGCCCCAGCATTTT.

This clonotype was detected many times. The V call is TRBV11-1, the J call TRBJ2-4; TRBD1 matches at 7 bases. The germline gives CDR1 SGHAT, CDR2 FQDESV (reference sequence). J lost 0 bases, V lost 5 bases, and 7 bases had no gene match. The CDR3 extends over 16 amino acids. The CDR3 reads CASSPRQGRAKNIQYF. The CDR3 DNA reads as TGTGCCAGCAGCCCAAGACAGGGTCGAGCCAAAAACATTCAGTACTTC.

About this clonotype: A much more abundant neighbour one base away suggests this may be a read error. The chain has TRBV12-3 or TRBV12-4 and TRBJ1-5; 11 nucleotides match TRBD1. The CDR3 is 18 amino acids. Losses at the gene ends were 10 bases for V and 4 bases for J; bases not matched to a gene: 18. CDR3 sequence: CANKMVQAGQGVNQPQHF. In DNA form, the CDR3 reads TGTGCCAACAAGATGGTGCAAGCGGGACAGGGGGTTAATCAGCCCCAGCATTTT.

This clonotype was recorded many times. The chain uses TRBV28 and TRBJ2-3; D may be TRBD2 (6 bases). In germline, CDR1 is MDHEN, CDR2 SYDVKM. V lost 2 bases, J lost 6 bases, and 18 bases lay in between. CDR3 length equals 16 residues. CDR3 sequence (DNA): TGTGCCAGCAGTTTACTCGGAGGGGTACTATCGGATACGCAGTATTTT. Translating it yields CASSLLGGVLSDTQYF.

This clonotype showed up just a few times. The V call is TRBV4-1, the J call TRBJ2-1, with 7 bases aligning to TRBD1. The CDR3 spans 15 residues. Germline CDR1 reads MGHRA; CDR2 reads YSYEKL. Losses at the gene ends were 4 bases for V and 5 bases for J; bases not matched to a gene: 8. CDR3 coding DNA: TGCGCCAGCAGCCTAGGGGGCTTCTACGACAATGAGCAGTTCTTC. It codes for CASSLGGFYDNEQFF.

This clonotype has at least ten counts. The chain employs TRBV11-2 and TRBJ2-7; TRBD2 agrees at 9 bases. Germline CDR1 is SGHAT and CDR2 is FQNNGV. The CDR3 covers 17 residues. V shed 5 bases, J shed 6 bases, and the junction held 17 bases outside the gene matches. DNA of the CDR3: TGTGCCAGCAGCCGTAGCGGGAGCTCCCATCCATCTCGCGAGCAGTACTTC. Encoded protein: CASSRSGSSHPSREQYF.

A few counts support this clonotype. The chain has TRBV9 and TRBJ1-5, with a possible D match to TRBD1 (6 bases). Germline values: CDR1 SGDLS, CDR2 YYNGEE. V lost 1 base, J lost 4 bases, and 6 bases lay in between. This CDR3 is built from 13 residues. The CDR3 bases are TGTGCCAGCAGCGTAACAGGGAATCAGCCCCAGCATTTT. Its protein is CASSVTGNQPQHF.

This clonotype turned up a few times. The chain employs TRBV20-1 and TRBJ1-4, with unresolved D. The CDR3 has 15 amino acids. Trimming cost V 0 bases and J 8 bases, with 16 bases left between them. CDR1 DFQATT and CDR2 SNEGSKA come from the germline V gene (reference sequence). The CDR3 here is CSARDGNHGLEKLFF. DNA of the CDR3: TGCAGTGCTAGAGATGGGAACCACGGCTTGGAAAAACTGTTTTTT.